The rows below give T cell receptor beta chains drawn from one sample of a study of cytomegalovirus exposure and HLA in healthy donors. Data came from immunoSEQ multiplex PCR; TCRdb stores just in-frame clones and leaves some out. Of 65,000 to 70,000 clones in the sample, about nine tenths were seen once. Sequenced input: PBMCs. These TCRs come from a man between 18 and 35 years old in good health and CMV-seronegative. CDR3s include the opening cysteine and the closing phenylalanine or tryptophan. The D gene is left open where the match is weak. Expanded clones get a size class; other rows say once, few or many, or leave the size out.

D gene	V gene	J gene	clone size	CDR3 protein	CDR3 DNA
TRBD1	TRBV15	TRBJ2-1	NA	CATSSGTGDNEQFF	TGTGCCACCAGCTCCGGGACAGGGGACAATGAGCAGTTCTTC
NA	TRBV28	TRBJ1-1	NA	CASRGRVYTEAFF	TGTGCCAGCAGGGGGAGGGTTTACACTGAAGCTTTCTTT
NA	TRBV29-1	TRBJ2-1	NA	CSVPGLYNEQFF	TGCAGCGTACCGGGACTCTACAATGAGCAGTTCTTC
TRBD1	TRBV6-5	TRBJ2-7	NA	CASSSIQGWVVFEQYF	TGTGCCAGCAGTTCCATACAGGGGTGGGTTGTTTTCGAGCAGTACTTC
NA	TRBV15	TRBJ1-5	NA	CATSRDAGVGEPQHF	TGTGCCACCAGCAGAGATGCAGGGGTTGGAGAGCCCCAGCATTTT
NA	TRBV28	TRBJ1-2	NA	CASSIITVSELYGYTF	TGTGCCAGCAGCATAATTACCGTGTCGGAGCTCTATGGCTACACCTTC
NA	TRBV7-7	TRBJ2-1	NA	CASSLSIDNEQFF	TGTGCTAGCAGCTTATCTATAGACAATGAGCAGTTCTTC
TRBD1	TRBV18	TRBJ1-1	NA	CASFPGQVNTEAFF	TGTGCCAGCTTTCCGGGACAGGTGAACACTGAAGCTTTCTTT
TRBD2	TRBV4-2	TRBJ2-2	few	CASSQRAGGNTGELFF	TGTGCCAGCAGCCAAAGGGCGGGGGGGAACACCGGGGAGCTGTTTTTT
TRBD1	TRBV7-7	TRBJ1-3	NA	CASSPGTGGNTIYF	TGTGCTAGCAGCCCTGGGACAGGTGGAAACACCATATATTTT
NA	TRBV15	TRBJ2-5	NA	CATSRGTDQETQYF	TGTGCCACCAGCAGAGGGACAGACCAAGAGACCCAGTACTTC
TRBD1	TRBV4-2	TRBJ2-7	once	CASSPIGQGENEQYF	TGTGCCAGCAGCCCTATAGGACAGGGGGAGAACGAGCAGTACTTC
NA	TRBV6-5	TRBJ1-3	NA	CASSYSGEFSGNTIYF	TGTGCCAGCAGTTACTCAGGGGAATTTTCTGGAAACACCATATATTTT
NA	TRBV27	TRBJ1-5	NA	CASSSSYSNQPQHF	TGTGCCAGCAGTTCGTCTTATAGCAATCAGCCCCAGCATTTT
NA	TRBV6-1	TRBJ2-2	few	CASSEPTGPVMTGELFF	TGTGCCAGCAGTGAACCTACAGGGCCGGTCATGACCGGGGAGCTGTTTTTT
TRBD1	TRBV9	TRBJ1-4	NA	CASSPSAGTGLRTNEKLFF	TGTGCCAGCAGCCCCAGTGCCGGGACAGGGTTAAGAACTAATGAAAAACTGTTTTTT
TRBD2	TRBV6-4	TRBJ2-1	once	CASSQETSSGLGEQFF	TGTGCCAGCAGCCAGGAAACGTCTAGCGGTCTTGGTGAGCAGTTCTTC
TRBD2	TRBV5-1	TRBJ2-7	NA	CASSLEWGRVEQYF	TGCGCCAGCAGCTTGGAGTGGGGGAGGGTCGAGCAGTACTTC
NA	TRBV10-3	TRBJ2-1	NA	CAISAQSLRDEQFF	TGTGCCATCAGTGCACAGTCCTTGCGGGATGAGCAGTTCTTC
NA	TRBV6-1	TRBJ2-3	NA	CASSVAGGADTQYF	TGTGCCAGCAGTGTCGCGGGTGGCGCAGATACGCAGTATTTT
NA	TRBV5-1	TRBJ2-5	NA	CASSEPGPQVGTQYF	TGCGCCAGCAGCGAACCAGGTCCCCAGGTGGGGACCCAGTACTTC
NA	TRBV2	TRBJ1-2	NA	CASTAGRLNYGYTF	TGTGCCAGCACCGCGGGCCGCCTAAACTATGGCTACACCTTC
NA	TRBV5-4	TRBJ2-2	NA	CASSLRPGRNTGELFF	TGTGCCAGCAGCTTGCGACCGGGTCGGAACACCGGGGAGCTGTTTTTT
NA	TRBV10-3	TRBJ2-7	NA	CAISGAPSPYEQYF	TGTGCCATCAGTGGGGCCCCTAGCCCCTACGAGCAGTACTTC
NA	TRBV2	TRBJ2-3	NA	CASGVGLASTDTQYF	TGTGCCAGCGGGGTAGGTCTAGCGTCAACAGATACGCAGTATTTT
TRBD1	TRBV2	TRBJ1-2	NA	CASSQQGAGYTF	TGTGCCAGCAGTCAACAGGGGGCTGGCTACACCTTC
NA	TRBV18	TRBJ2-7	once	CASSPQASYEQYF	TGTGCCAGCTCACCACAAGCCTCCTACGAGCAGTACTTC
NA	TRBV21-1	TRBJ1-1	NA	CASSKTGRGNTEAFF	TGTGCCAGCAGCAAGACAGGGCGTGGGAACACTGAAGCTTTCTTT
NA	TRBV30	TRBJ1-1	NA	CAFKDGRRGDTEAFF	TGTGCCTTTAAGGACGGGAGAAGAGGTGACACTGAAGCTTTCTTT
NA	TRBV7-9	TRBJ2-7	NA	CASSLRQSYEQYF	TGTGCCAGCAGCTTACGACAGAGCTACGAGCAGTACTTC
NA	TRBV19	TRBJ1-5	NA	CASSISAHIEVRTQHF	TGTGCCAGTAGTATATCCGCGCATATAGAGGTTCGGACCCAGCATTTT
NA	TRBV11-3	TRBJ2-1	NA	CASSSTRYNEQFF	TGTGCCAGCAGCTCTACTCGTTACAATGAGCAGTTCTTC
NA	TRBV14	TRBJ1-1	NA	CASSQEHMNTEAFF	TGTGCCAGCAGCCAGGAGCACATGAACACTGAAGCTTTCTTT
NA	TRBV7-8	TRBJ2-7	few	CASSFPTGEQYF	TGTGCCAGCAGCTTCCCGACCGGGGAGCAGTACTTC
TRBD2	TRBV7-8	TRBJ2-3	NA	CASSSRTSGRTDTQYF	TGTGCCAGCAGCTCCCGGACTAGCGGGCGGACAGATACGCAGTATTTT
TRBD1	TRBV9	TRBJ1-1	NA	CASRTLLQGGAEAFF	TGTGCCAGCAGGACCCTCCTACAGGGGGGGGCTGAAGCTTTCTTT
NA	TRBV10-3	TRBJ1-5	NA	CAISESPTGPNQPQHF	TGTGCCATCAGTGAGAGTCCCACAGGGCCTAATCAGCCCCAGCATTTT
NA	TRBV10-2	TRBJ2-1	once	CASSVADLFSYNEQFF	TGCGCCAGCAGTGTTGCGGACTTATTCTCCTACAATGAGCAGTTCTTC
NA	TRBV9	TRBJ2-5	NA	CASSVGPLLGETQYF	TGTGCCAGCAGCGTAGGGCCGCTACTAGGAGAGACCCAGTACTTC
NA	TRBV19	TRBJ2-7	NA	CASSMGGSPANEQYF	TGTGCCAGTAGTATGGGGGGAAGCCCGGCGAACGAGCAGTACTTC
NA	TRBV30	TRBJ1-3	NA	CAWSSLLGNTIYF	TGTGCCTGGAGCTCCCTCCTTGGAAACACCATATATTTT
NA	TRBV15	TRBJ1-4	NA	CATSRDSEKLFF	TGTGCCACCAGCCGGGATTCTGAAAAACTGTTTTTT
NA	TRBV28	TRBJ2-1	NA	CASSFAPGLDEQFF	TGTGCCAGCAGTTTTGCCCCCGGGTTGGATGAGCAGTTCTTC